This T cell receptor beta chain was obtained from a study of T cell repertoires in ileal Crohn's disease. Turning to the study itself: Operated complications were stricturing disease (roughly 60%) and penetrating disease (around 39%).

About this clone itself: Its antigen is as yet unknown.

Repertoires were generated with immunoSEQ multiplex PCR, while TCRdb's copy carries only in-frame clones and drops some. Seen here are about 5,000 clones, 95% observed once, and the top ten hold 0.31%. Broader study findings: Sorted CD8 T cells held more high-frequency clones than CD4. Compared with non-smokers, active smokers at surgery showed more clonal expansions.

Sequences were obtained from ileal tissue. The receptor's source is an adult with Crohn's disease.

The chain's CDR3 is CASSPGFLTGELFF. The DNA for the CDR3 is TGTGCCAGCAGTCCAGGGTTCCTTACCGGGGAGCTGTTTTTT. J is TRBJ2-2 and V is TRBV27; possible D gene TRBD1, 5 bases. Germline V gene lookup returns CDR1 MNHEY and CDR2 SMNVEV (reference sequence). This CDR3 is 14 amino acids long. The ends were cut back, 5 bases at V and 5 bases at J, with 12 bases in the middle.